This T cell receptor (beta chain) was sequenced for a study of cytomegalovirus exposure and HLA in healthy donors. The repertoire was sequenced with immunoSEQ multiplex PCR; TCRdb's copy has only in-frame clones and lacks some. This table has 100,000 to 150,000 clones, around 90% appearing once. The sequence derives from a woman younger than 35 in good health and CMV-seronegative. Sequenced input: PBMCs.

Here the CDR3 DNA reads TGCGCCAGCAGCCCCCGGGAGAACACTGAAGCTTTCTTT. This sequence encodes CASSPRENTEAFF. V is TRBV4-1 and J is TRBJ1-1; D gene unclear. The CDR3 has 13 residues. Germline V lookup: CDR1 MGHRA, CDR2 YSYEKL. Trimming stripped 4 bases from V and 1 base from J, with 7 bases between.